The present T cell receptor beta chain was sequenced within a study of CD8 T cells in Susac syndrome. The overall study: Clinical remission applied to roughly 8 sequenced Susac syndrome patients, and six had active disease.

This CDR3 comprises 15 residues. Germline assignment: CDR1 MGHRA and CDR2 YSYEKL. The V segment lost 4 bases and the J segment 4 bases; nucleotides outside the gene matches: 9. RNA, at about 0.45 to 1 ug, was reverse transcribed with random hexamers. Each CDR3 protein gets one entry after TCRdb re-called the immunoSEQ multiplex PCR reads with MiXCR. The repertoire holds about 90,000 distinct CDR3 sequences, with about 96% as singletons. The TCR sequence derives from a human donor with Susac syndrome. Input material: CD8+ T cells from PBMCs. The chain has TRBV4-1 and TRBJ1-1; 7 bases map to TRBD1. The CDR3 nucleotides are TGCGCCAGCAGCCCCCAACAGGGGAGCAGCACTGAAGCTTTCTTT. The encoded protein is CASSPQQGSSTEAFF.